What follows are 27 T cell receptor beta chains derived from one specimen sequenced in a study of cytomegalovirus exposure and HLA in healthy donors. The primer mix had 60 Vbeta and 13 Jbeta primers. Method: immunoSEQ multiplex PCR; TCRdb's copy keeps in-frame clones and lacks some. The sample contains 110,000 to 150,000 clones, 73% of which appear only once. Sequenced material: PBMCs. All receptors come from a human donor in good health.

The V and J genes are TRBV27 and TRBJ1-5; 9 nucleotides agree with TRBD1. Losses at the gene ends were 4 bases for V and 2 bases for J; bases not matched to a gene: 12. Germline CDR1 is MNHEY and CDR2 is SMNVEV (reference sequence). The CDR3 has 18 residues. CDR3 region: CASSSGTGRVYRNQPQHF. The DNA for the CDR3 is TGTGCCAGCAGTTCAGGGACAGGGCGAGTATATCGCAATCAGCCCCAGCATTTT.

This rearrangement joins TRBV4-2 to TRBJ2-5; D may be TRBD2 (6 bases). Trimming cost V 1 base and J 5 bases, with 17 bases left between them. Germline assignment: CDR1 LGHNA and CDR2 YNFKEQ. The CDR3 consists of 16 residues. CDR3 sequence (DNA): TGTGCCAGCAGCCAAGGGGGAGCGGAGGGAGGTGAGACCCAGTACTTC. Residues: CASSQGGAEGGETQYF.

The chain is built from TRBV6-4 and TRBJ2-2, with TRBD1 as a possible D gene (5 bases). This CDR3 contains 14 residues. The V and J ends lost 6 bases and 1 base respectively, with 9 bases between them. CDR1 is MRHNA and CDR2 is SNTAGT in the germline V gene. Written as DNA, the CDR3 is TGTGCCAGCAGGCCCCAGGGGAACACCGGGGAGCTGTTTTTT. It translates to CASRPQGNTGELFF.

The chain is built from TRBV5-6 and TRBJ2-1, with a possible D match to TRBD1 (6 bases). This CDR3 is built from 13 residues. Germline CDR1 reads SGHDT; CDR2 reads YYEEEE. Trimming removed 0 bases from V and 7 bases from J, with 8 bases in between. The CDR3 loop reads CASSLDRVNEQFF. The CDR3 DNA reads TGTGCCAGCAGCTTGGACAGGGTTAATGAGCAGTTCTTC.

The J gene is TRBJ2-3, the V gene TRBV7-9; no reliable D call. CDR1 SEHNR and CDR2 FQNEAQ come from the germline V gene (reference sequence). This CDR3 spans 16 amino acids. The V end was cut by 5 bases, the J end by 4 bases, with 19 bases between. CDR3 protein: CASSTPDRTASDTQYF. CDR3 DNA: TGTGCCAGCAGCACCCCCGACCGTACAGCATCAGATACGCAGTATTTT. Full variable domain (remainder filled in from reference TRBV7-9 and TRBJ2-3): DTGVSQNPRHKITKRGQNVTFRCDPISEHNRLYWYRQTLGQGPEFLTYFQNEAQLEKSRLLSDRFSAERPKGSFSTLEIQRTEQGDSAMYLCASSTPDRTASDTQYFGPGTRLTVL.

The CDR3 DNA follows: TGTGCCAGCAGTTTTGCAGCCGGGGAAAACATTCAGTACTTC. Translation: CASSFAAGENIQYF. The genes are TRBV6-6 and TRBJ2-4; D is perhaps TRBD2 (5 bases). There are 14 residues in the CDR3. Germline CDR1 and CDR2: MNHNY and SVGAGI (reference sequence). The V and J ends lost 4 bases and 5 bases respectively, with 12 bases between them.

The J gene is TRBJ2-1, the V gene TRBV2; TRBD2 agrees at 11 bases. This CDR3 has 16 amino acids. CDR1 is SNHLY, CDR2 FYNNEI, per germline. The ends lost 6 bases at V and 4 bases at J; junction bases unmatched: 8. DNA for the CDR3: TGTGCCAGCAGCTACGGGACTAGCGGCAAATACAATGAGCAGTTCTTC. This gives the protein CASSYGTSGKYNEQFF. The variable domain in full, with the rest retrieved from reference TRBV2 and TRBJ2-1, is EPEVTQTPSHQVTQMGQEVILRCVPISNHLYFYWYRQILGQKVEFLVSFYNNEISEKSEIFDDQFSVERPDGSNFTLKIRSTKLEDSAMYFCASSYGTSGKYNEQFFGPGTRLTVL.

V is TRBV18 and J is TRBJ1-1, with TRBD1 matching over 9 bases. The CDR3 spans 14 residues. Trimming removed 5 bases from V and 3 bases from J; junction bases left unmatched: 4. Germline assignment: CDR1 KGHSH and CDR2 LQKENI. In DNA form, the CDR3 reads TGTGCCAGCTCATCGACAGGGGGGTACACTGAAGCTTTCTTT. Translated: CASSSTGGYTEAFF.

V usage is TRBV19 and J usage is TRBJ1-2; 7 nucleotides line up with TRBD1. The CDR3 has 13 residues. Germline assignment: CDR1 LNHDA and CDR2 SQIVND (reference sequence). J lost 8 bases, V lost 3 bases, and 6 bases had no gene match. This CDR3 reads CASSIEGAQGYTF. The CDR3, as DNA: TGTGCCAGTAGTATTGAGGGGGCGCAAGGCTACACCTTC. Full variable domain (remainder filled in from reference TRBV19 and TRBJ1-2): DGGITQSPKYLFRKEGQNVTLSCEQNLNHDAMYWYRQDPGQGLRLIYYSQIVNDFQKGDIAEGYSVSREKKESFPLTVTSAQKNPTAFYLCASSIEGAQGYTFGSGTRLTVV.

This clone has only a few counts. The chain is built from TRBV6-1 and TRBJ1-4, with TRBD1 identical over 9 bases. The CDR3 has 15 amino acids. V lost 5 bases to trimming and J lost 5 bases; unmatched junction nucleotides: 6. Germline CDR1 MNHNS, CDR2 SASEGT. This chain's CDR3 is CASSRGGTGNEKLFF. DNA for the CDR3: TGTGCCAGCAGTAGAGGAGGGACAGGGAATGAAAAACTGTTTTTT.

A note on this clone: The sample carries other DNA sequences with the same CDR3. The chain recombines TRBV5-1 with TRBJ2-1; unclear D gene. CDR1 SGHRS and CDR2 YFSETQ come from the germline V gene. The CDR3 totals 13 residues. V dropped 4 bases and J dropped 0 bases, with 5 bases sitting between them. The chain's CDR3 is CASSLSSYNEQFF. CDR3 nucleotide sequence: TGCGCCAGCAGCCTGAGCTCCTACAATGAGCAGTTCTTC.

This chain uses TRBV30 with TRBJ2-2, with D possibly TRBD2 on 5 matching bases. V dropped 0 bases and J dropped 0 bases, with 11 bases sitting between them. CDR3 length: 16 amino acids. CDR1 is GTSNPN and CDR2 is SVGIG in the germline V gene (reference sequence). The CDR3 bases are TGTGCCTGGAGTGTATGGACTTCTTCGAACACCGGGGAGCTGTTTTTT. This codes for CAWSVWTSSNTGELFF.

Written as DNA, the CDR3 is TGCGCCAGCAGCCATAGGGTTCTAGCGGGCCGCACAGATACGCAGTATTTT. This gives the protein CASSHRVLAGRTDTQYF. The V gene is TRBV4-1, the J gene TRBJ2-3, with 8 bases lining up with TRBD2. V lost 3 bases, J lost 1 base, and 9 bases stayed unmatched. CDR1 and CDR2 from the germline V gene are MGHRA and YSYEKL. The CDR3 loop spans 17 amino acids.

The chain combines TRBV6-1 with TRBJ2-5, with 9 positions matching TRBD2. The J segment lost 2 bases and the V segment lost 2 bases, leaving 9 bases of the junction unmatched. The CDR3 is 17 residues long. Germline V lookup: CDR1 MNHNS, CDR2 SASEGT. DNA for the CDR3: TGTGCCAGCAGTGAAAATCCCCCCCTAGCGGGGCAAGAGACCCAGTACTTC. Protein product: CASSENPPLAGQETQYF.

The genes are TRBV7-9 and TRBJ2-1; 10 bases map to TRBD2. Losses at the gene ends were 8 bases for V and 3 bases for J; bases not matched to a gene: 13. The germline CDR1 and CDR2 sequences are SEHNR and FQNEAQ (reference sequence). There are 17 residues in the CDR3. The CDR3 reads CASPTASGSIIYNEQFF. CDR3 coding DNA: TGTGCCAGCCCCACGGCTAGCGGGAGTATAATCTACAATGAGCAGTTCTTC.

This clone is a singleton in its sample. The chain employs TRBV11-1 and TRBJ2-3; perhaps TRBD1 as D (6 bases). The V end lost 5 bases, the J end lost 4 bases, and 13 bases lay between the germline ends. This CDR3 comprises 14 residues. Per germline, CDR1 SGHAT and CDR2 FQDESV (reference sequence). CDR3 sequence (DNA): TGTGCCAGCAGCCGCTCCAGGGGAGCAGATACGCAGTATTTT. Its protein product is CASSRSRGADTQYF. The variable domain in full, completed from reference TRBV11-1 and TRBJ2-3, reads EAEVAQSPRYKITEKSQAVAFWCDPISGHATLYWYRQILGQGPELLVQFQDESVVDDSQLPKDRFSAERLKGVDSTLKIQPAELGDSAMYLCASSRSRGADTQYFGPGTRLTVL.

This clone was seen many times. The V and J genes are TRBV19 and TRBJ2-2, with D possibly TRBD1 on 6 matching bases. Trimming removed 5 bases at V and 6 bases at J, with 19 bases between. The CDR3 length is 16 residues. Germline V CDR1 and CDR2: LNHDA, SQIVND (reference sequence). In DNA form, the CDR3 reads TGTGCCAGTAGTTCACTACTTGGGCAGGGGTCCGGGGAGCTGTTTTTT. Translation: CASSSLLGQGSGELFF.

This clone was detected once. This CDR3 reads CASSLPLGGRAQDNEQFF. CDR3 coding DNA: TGTGCCAGCAGTTTACCCCTGGGCGGGAGGGCCCAGGACAATGAGCAGTTCTTC. V gene TRBV27 combines with J gene TRBJ2-1, with 9 bases aligning to TRBD2. The V gene end was trimmed by 2 bases and the J gene end by 5 bases; junction bases not matched to a gene: 13. This CDR3 region has 18 residues. Per germline, CDR1 MNHEY and CDR2 SMNVEV (reference sequence).

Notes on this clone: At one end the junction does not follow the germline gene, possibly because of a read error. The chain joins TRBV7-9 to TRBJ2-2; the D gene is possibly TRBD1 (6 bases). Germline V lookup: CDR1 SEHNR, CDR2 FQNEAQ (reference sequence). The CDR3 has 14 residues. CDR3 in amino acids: CSSSSFIGQGELFF. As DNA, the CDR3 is TGTTCCAGCAGTTCATTCATCGGACAGGGGGAGCTGTTTTTT. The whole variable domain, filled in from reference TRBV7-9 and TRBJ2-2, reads DTGVSQNPRHKITKRGQNVTFRCDPISEHNRLYWYRQTLGQGPEFLTYFQNEAQLEKSRLLSDRFSAERPKGSFSTLEIQRTEQGDSAMYLCSSSSFIGQGELFFGEGSRLTVL.

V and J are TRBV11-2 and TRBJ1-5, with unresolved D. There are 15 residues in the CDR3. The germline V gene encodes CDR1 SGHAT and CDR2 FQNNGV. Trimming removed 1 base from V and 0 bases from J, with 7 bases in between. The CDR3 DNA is TGTGCCAGCAGCTTAGGTACCTATAGCAATCAGCCCCAGCATTTT. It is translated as CASSLGTYSNQPQHF.

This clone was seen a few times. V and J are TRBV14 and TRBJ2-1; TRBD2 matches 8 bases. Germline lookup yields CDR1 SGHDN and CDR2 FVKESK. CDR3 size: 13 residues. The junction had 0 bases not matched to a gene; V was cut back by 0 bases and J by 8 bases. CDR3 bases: TGTGCCAGCAGCCAAGAACTAGCGGATGAGCAGTTCTTC. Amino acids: CASSQELADEQFF.

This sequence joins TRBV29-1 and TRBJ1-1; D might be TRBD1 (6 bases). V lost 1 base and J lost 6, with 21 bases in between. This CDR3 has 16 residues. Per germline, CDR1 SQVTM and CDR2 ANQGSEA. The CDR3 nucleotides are TGCAGCGTTGAAGGAAGAGGCCCGTGGGGGCGGGCTGAAGCTTTCTTT. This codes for CSVEGRGPWGRAEAFF.

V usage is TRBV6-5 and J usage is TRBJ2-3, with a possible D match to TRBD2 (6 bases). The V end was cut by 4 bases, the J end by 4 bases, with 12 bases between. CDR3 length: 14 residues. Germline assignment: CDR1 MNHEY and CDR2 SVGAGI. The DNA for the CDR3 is TGTGCCAGCAGTTCCCCCGGACTACCAGATACGCAGTATTTT. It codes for CASSSPGLPDTQYF.

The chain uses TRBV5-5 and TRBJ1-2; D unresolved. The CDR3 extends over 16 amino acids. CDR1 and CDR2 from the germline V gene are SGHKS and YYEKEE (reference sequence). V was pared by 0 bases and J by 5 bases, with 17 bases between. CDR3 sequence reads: CASSLEERQATYGYTF. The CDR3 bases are TGTGCCAGCAGCTTGGAGGAACGGCAGGCCACTTATGGCTACACCTTC.

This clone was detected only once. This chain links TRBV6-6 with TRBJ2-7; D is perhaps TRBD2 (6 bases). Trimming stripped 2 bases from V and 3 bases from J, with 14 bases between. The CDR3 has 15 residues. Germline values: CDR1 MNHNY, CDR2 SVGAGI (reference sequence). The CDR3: CASSYTTLASYEQYF. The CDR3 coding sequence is TGTGCCAGCAGTTACACCACGCTAGCGAGCTACGAGCAGTACTTC.

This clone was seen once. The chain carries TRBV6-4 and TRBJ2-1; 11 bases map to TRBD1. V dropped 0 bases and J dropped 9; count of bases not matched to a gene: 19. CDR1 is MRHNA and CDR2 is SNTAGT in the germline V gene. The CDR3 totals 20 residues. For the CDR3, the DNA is TGTGCCAGCAGTGACTCGTGGACAGGGGGCGCGCCCTTTGATAATTCTGAGCAGTTCTTC. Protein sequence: CASSDSWTGGAPFDNSEQFF.

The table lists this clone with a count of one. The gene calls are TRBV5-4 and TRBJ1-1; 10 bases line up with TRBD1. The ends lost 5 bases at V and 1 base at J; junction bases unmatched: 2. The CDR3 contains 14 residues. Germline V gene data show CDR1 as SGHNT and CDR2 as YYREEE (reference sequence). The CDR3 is CASSWDRGNTEAFF. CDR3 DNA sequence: TGTGCCAGCAGTTGGGACAGGGGGAACACTGAAGCTTTCTTT.